The rows below give T cell receptor beta chains drawn from one sample of a study of OX40 agonist ivuxolimab in advanced cancers. Using immunoSEQ multiplex PCR, the repertoire was profiled, and TCRdb retains in-frame clones only, with some absent. The top ten hold roughly 0.22% of the sample, which has 75,000 to 85,000 clones, around 87% seen once. The sequencing here drew on CD4+ or CD8+ T cells sorted from blood, taken in a trial of the OX40 agonist ivuxolimab. These receptors were collected from an adult with an advanced solid tumor such as melanoma, head and neck, liver or kidney cancer. Each CDR3 is given with its conserved first and last residue. The D gene is left open where the match is weak. Rows give clone size only sometimes, using once, few, many, or a class for an expanded clone.

J,D,size,V,CDR3,DNA
TRBJ2-7,.,.,TRBV10-3,CAISDPLMPRNSYEQYF,TGTGCCATCAGTGACCCTTTAATGCCCCGCAACTCCTACGAGCAGTACTTC
TRBJ1-1,.,.,TRBV7-9,CASRPGRSYEAFF,TGTGCCAGCAGACCGGGACGGAGCTATGAAGCTTTCTTT
TRBJ1-2,.,.,TRBV6-6,CASSDLSGYTF,TGTGCCAGCTCTGACCTATCGGGCTACACCTTC
TRBJ2-7,.,.,TRBV10-3,CAISARGPLYEQYF,TGTGCCATCAGTGCCCGCGGGCCTCTGTACGAGCAGTACTTC
TRBJ2-1,TRBD2,.,TRBV11-2,CASSETSGIYNEQFF,TGTGCCAGCAGCGAGACTAGCGGAATTTACAATGAGCAGTTCTTC
TRBJ1-1,.,.,TRBV11-3,CASSLPQGNTEAFF,TGTGCCAGCAGCTTACCACAGGGGAACACTGAAGCTTTCTTT
TRBJ1-2,.,.,TRBV25-1,CASSKGQTLGGYTF,TGTGCCAGCAGTAAAGGACAGACCCTCGGTGGCTACACCTTC
TRBJ2-7,.,few,TRBV28,CASSRHGTGNEQYF,TGTGCCAGCAGTCGTCACGGGACCGGGAACGAGCAGTACTTC
TRBJ2-7,.,.,TRBV7-9,CASSLGDGSYEQYF,TGTGCCAGCAGCTTAGGGGACGGCTCCTACGAGCAGTACTTC
TRBJ2-4,TRBD2,.,TRBV6-6,CASSSGGPKNIQYF,TGTGCCAGCAGTTCGGGGGGGCCCAAAAACATTCAGTACTTC
TRBJ2-2,.,once,TRBV6-1,CASRGNPSTGELFF,TGTGCCAGCAGAGGGAACCCTAGCACCGGGGAGCTGTTTTTT
TRBJ1-2,.,.,TRBV11-1,CASSQTDYSYGYTF,TGTGCCAGCAGCCAGACGGACTATTCCTATGGCTACACCTTC
TRBJ1-5,.,.,TRBV19,CASSMTANQPQHF,TGTGCCAGTAGTATGACAGCCAATCAGCCCCAGCATTTT
TRBJ1-5,.,.,TRBV7-2,CASSLGNQPQHF,TGTGCCAGCAGCTTGGGTAATCAGCCCCAGCATTTT
TRBJ2-5,.,.,TRBV14,CASSQGIPQETQYF,TGTGCCAGCAGCCAGGGGATACCTCAAGAGACCCAGTACTTC
TRBJ1-1,.,.,TRBV7-9,CASSLAENTEAFF,TGTGCCAGCAGCTTAGCAGAAAACACTGAAGCTTTCTTT
TRBJ2-1,TRBD2,.,TRBV15,CATSRVGSGRVGNEQFF,TGTGCCACCAGCAGAGTGGGTAGCGGGAGGGTAGGCAATGAGCAGTTCTTC
TRBJ2-6,.,.,TRBV7-2,CASSRDAEPGANVLTF,TGTGCCAGCAGCCGGGACGCCGAGCCTGGGGCCAACGTCCTGACTTTC
TRBJ2-7,.,.,TRBV6-6,CASSYEVGSGEQYF,TGTGCCAGCAGTTACGAAGTAGGGTCGGGCGAGCAGTACTTC
TRBJ1-1,TRBD1,.,TRBV5-1,CASSPGDSNTEAFF,TGCGCCAGCAGCCCGGGGGACAGTAACACTGAAGCTTTCTTT
TRBJ1-2,.,few,TRBV4-2,CASRRETGFVGYGYTF,TGTGCCAGCAGACGCGAAACAGGGTTCGTGGGCTATGGCTACACCTTC
TRBJ2-1,.,.,TRBV11-2,CASRWFTSYNEQFF,TGTGCCAGCAGGTGGTTTACGTCCTACAATGAGCAGTTCTTC
TRBJ2-4,.,.,TRBV23-1,CASSQSVGRGLAKNIQYF,TGCGCCAGCAGTCAATCCGTAGGCCGGGGGTTAGCCAAAAACATTCAGTACTTC
TRBJ1-1,.,.,TRBV6-5,CASSRSRYYTEAFF,TGTGCCAGCAGTCGGTCGAGATATTACACTGAAGCTTTCTTT
TRBJ2-2,TRBD1,.,TRBV6-5,CASSYGDRITGELFF,TGTGCCAGCAGTTACGGGGACAGAATTACCGGGGAGCTGTTTTTT
TRBJ1-2,.,once,TRBV6-1,CASSRVDGYTF,TGTGCCAGCAGTCGGGTGGATGGCTACACCTTC
TRBJ1-1,.,few,TRBV27,CASSLSNWNTEAFF,TGTGCCAGCAGTTTATCGAACTGGAACACTGAAGCTTTCTTT